Sequencing of this T cell receptor beta chain was carried out in a study of cytomegalovirus exposure and HLA in healthy donors. The wider study: The study placed about 81% of its approximately 360 genotyped donors in the Caucasian-associated ancestry cluster. Study results and limitations: According to reports, the classifier identified cytomegalovirus status with high specificity and sensitivity. In a later analysis, TCR beta V- and J-gene trimming showed a link to a missense DCLRE1C variant. Later analysis revealed greater clonal expansion in HLA-associated TCR beta chains than in equally common others.

About this clone: Its target is unknown.

In germline, CDR1 is SGHVS, CDR2 FNYEAQ. The trim removed 5 bases at V and 4 bases at J, leaving 5 bases unmatched. This CDR3 contains 14 residues. The PCR contained 60 Vbeta and 13 Jbeta primers. Assay: immunoSEQ multiplex PCR; the TCRdb copy retains only in-frame clones and omits some. This sample carries under 200,000 clones, under 80% of them seen once, and the ten largest clones take around 3.1%. The sequenced material came from PBMCs. The rearrangement uses TRBV7-6 and TRBJ2-7, with 10 bases matching TRBD1. The clonotype was recovered from a female donor in good health and CMV-seronegative. CDR3 sequence: CASSPPGQGYEQYF. CDR3 coding DNA: TGTGCCAGCAGCCCACCGGGACAGGGGTACGAGCAGTACTTC. Based on the CDR3 plus reference TRBV7-6 and TRBJ2-7, the full variable domain is GAGVSQSPRYKVTKRGQDVALRCDPISGHVSLYWYRQALGQGPEFLTYFNYEAQQDKSGLPNDRFSAERPEGSISTLTIQRTEQRDSAMYRCASSPPGQGYEQYFGPGTRLTVT.